Listed below are T cell receptor beta chains from one sample, sequenced in a study of cytomegalovirus exposure and HLA in healthy donors. Produced via immunoSEQ multiplex PCR; TCRdb's table is partial and in-frame only. The sample has 150,000 or so clones; around 73% are singletons. The specimen was PBMCs. The receptor set was obtained from a female donor in good health and CMV-seronegative. Both conserved end residues are part of each CDR3. The D gene is left open where the match is weak. Not all rows give a size; the values are once, few, many and, for expanded clones, a class.

DNA: TGCGCCAGCAGCGAAGTGGGGACAGGGGGAATGAACACTGAAGCTTTCTTT; CDR3: CASSEVGTGGMNTEAFF; D: TRBD1; J: TRBJ1-1; size: .; V: TRBV4-3
DNA: TGCGCCAGCAGCCGCGGGACTAGCGGGAGGAATGAGCAGTTCTTC; CDR3: CASSRGTSGRNEQFF; D: TRBD2; J: TRBJ2-1; size: .; V: TRBV4-1
DNA: TGTGCCAGCAGCCTACGGGACACTGCCTACAATGAGCAGTTCTTC; CDR3: CASSLRDTAYNEQFF; D: .; J: TRBJ2-1; size: .; V: TRBV11-2
DNA: TGTGCCAGCAGCCATGGGCACCCGAACTACAATGAGCAGTTCTTC; CDR3: CASSHGHPNYNEQFF; D: .; J: TRBJ2-1; size: .; V: TRBV7-3
DNA: TGTGCCAGCAGTTTGAGCGGGCCATACACCGGGGAGCTGTTTTTT; CDR3: CASSLSGPYTGELFF; D: .; J: TRBJ2-2; size: .; V: TRBV6-6
DNA: TGTGCCAGCAGCTCACCCGGGGGAGCTTACGAGCAGTACTTC; CDR3: CASSSPGGAYEQYF; D: .; J: TRBJ2-7; size: .; V: TRBV5-5
DNA: TGTGCCAGTACGACGACAGGGATTGGAGAAAAACTGTTTTTT; CDR3: CASTTTGIGEKLFF; D: TRBD1; J: TRBJ1-4; size: .; V: TRBV19
DNA: TGTGCAAGTCGCTTCCCGGGACAGGAGCCCAGGGAGCAGTTCTTC; CDR3: CASRFPGQEPREQFF; D: .; J: TRBJ2-1; size: .; V: TRBV12-2
DNA: TGTGCCAGCAGTTACTCGAACACAGGATATAATGAAAAACTGTTTTTT; CDR3: CASSYSNTGYNEKLFF; D: .; J: TRBJ1-4; size: .; V: TRBV6-5
DNA: TGCGCCAGCAGCCCCGCGACAGGGGTACGAAATGAAAAACTGTTTTTT; CDR3: CASSPATGVRNEKLFF; D: TRBD1; J: TRBJ1-4; size: .; V: TRBV5-1
DNA: TGTGCCAGCAGAGACAGGGGCAGAAAAACTGAAGCTTTCTTT; CDR3: CASRDRGRKTEAFF; D: TRBD1; J: TRBJ1-1; size: .; V: TRBV2
DNA: TGTGCCAGCACCCCAACGGGGACAGATACGCAGTATTTT; CDR3: CASTPTGTDTQYF; D: .; J: TRBJ2-3; size: .; V: TRBV28
DNA: TGTGCCAGTAGTATAAGGCGGCAGTTCACAGATACGCAGTATTTT; CDR3: CASSIRRQFTDTQYF; D: .; J: TRBJ2-3; size: .; V: TRBV19
DNA: TGCGCCAGCAGCTACGGGTTCGGCACTGAAGCTTTCTTT; CDR3: CASSYGFGTEAFF; D: .; J: TRBJ1-1; size: .; V: TRBV4-1
DNA: TGTGCCAGCAGCAAAGCCCCTGGTTCGGCTAGCGGGCTAACAGATACGCAGTATTTT; CDR3: CASSKAPGSASGLTDTQYF; D: TRBD2; J: TRBJ2-3; size: .; V: TRBV7-8
DNA: TGTGCCAGCGGGGATGACAGAATGAACACTGAAGCTTTCTTT; CDR3: CASGDDRMNTEAFF; D: .; J: TRBJ1-1; size: .; V: TRBV6-5
DNA: TGTGCCAGCAGCCGCCCTGGGGCGAGGAACGAGCAGTACTTC; CDR3: CASSRPGARNEQYF; D: .; J: TRBJ2-7; size: .; V: TRBV7-9
DNA: TGTGCCAGCAGCTTGGGCCAGGGGGCCACTACCTACGAGCAGTACTTC; CDR3: CASSLGQGATTYEQYF; D: TRBD1; J: TRBJ2-7; size: .; V: TRBV5-4
DNA: TGCGCCAGCACCGGGGGGCAGGGGAACCCAAACACTGAAGCTTTCTTT; CDR3: CASTGGQGNPNTEAFF; D: .; J: TRBJ1-1; size: .; V: TRBV4-3
DNA: TGCGCCAGCAGCTTGGCCGGGACAGGGTTCTACGAGCAGTACTTC; CDR3: CASSLAGTGFYEQYF; D: TRBD1; J: TRBJ2-7; size: .; V: TRBV5-1
DNA: TGTGCCAGCACCAGATTAGACAGGGGAGCGGACAATGAGCAGTTCTTC; CDR3: CASTRLDRGADNEQFF; D: TRBD1; J: TRBJ2-1; size: .; V: TRBV2
DNA: TGTGCCAGCAGCGATAGGACAGTGAACTTTGAAGCTTTCTTT; CDR3: CASSDRTVNFEAFF; D: .; J: TRBJ1-1; size: once; V: TRBV27
DNA: TGTGCCAGTAGTATATCGCGACAGGGGGAGACCCAGTACTTC; CDR3: CASSISRQGETQYF; D: TRBD1; J: TRBJ2-5; size: .; V: TRBV19
DNA: TGTGCCAGCAGCCAGGCGACCGGGTACAGGGCGCGCGAGACCCAGTACTTC; CDR3: CASSQATGYRARETQYF; D: .; J: TRBJ2-5; size: .; V: TRBV14
DNA: TGTGCCAGCAGCTTCGGGGGGGCGGGTAGGTTTAACACTGAAGCTTTCTTT; CDR3: CASSFGGAGRFNTEAFF; D: .; J: TRBJ1-1; size: once; V: TRBV5-6
DNA: TGTGCCAGCAGCTCCGATTGGTGGAGTACAGATACGCAGTATTTT; CDR3: CASSSDWWSTDTQYF; D: .; J: TRBJ2-3; size: .; V: TRBV7-2
DNA: TGTGCCAGCAGCTCCAACTACAGGGACTACGAGCAGTACTTC; CDR3: CASSSNYRDYEQYF; D: .; J: TRBJ2-7; size: .; V: TRBV5-6
DNA: TGTGCCAGCAGCCCCCCAGGGTCCTATAATTCACCCCTCCACTTT; CDR3: CASSPPGSYNSPLHF; D: .; J: TRBJ1-6; size: .; V: TRBV4-2